These 24 T cell receptor beta chains share one sample of origin, sequenced in a study of T cell clonality in common variable immunodeficiency. These receptors have no identified antigens. Study-level points and caveats: Fewer deletions and N-nucleotide insertions were reportedly seen in common variable immunodeficiency TCR beta sequences.

Here immunoSEQ multiplex PCR was the method, and the copy in TCRdb shows in-frame clones only, minus some. The sample presents about 30,000 clones, none singletons. Sequencing was done on a sample of peripheral blood mononuclear cells. These receptors all stem from a human donor with common variable immunodeficiency.

Many counts were recorded for this clone. The sequence runs out 3 residues before the end of the CDR3; the remainder is reconstructed from the germline J gene. This specimen includes other DNA sequences encoding the same CDR3. The rearrangement joins TRBV7-2 to TRBJ2-3; no firm D call. V lost 0 bases and J lost 5, with 9 bases in between. CDR1 is SGHTA and CDR2 is FQGNSA in the germline V gene. The CDR3 length is 14 residues. The CDR3 sequence: CASSLAPPGDTQYF. The sequenced part of the CDR3 DNA is TGTGCCAGCAGCTTAGCGCCCCCAGGAGATACG.

Turning to this clone: The sequence runs out 3 residues before the end of the CDR3; the remainder is reconstructed from the germline J gene. This rearrangement joins TRBV29-1 to TRBJ2-5, with D perhaps TRBD2 (6 bases). V lost 7 bases and J 5 bases, leaving 14 bases between the germline ends. The CDR3 extends over 12 amino acids. Germline V gene lookup returns CDR1 SQVTM and CDR2 ANQGSEA. CDR3 loop: CSGDKAGETQYF. The covered CDR3 bases are TGCAGCGGAGATAAAGCGGGCGAGACC.

This clone was counted at least ten times. Read coverage stops 3 residues before the CDR3 terminus; the germline J gene supplies the remainder. The V call is TRBV29-1, the J call TRBJ1-1, with 10 bases fitting TRBD1. The junction had 5 bases not matched to a gene; V was cut back by 6 bases and J by 4 bases. The germline CDR1 and CDR2 sequences are SQVTM and ANQGSEA. This CDR3 spans 13 amino acids. CDR3 sequence reads: CSVLRTGGTEAFF. CDR3 DNA (partial): TGCAGCGTGCTACGGACAGGGGGCACTGAA.

Concerning this clone itself: The CDR3 is cut off 3 residues early in the read; its end comes from the germline J gene. This chain joins TRBV19 and TRBJ1-6; TRBD1 might be the D (6 bases). The V gene lost 4 bases and the J gene lost 2 bases, with 15 bases spanning the gap. Germline CDR1 and CDR2: LNHDA and SQIVND (reference sequence). The CDR3 sequence is 17 residues long. Incomplete CDR3 DNA: TGTGCCAGTAGTAGGGACGGACAGTTCGCCTATAATTCACCC. Protein product: CASSRDGQFAYNSP. The whole CDR3 protein is CASSRDGQFAYNSPLHF.

Ten or more counts support this clone. Sequencing ends 3 residues short of the CDR3 end; the germline J gene provides the rest. The gene calls are TRBV18 and TRBJ2-7; D remains unclear. CDR1 KGHSH and CDR2 LQKENI come from the germline V gene. Trimming left V 1 base short and J 4 bases short, with 8 bases between. This CDR3 spans 13 amino acids. Partial CDR3 DNA: TGTGCCAGCTCACCACAGGCAAAGTACGAG. Residues: CASSPQAKYE. The CDR3 in full is CASSPQAKYEQYF.

A few counts support this clone. Sequencing ends 3 residues short of the CDR3 end; the germline J gene provides the rest. The gene calls are TRBV19 and TRBJ1-1; 8 positions match TRBD1. Germline CDR1 and CDR2: LNHDA and SQIVND (reference sequence). V gave up 2 bases and J gave up 2 bases; unmatched junction bases: 4. The CDR3 sequence is 15 residues long. The CDR3 spells CASSISGQGNTEAFF. The CDR3 DNA, read in part, is TGTGCCAGTAGTATAAGCGGACAGGGAAACACTGAA.

This clone appeared many times. The CDR3 is cut off 3 residues early in the read; its end comes from the germline J gene. The chain recombines TRBV18 with TRBJ1-1; 8 nucleotides agree with TRBD1. With 3 bases clipped from V and 5 bases from J, the junction kept 5 bases outside the gene matches. The germline V gene encodes CDR1 KGHSH and CDR2 LQKENI. The CDR3 covers 14 residues. The sequenced CDR3 bases are TGTGCCAGCTCACCTTCGACAGGGGAGACTGAA. It translates to CASSPSTGETE. The whole CDR3 sequence reads CASSPSTGETEAFF.

A word on this clone: Read coverage stops 3 residues before the CDR3 terminus; the germline J gene supplies the remainder. The rearrangement uses TRBV7-6 and TRBJ1-2; D gene unclear. Trimming took off 6 bases at V and 2 bases at J, with 7 bases between the two ends. This CDR3 has 12 residues. The germline V gene has CDR1 SGHVS and CDR2 FNYEAQ. CDR3 DNA, as far as it was read: TGTGCCAGCAGTTCCTACAACTATGGC. Amino acids: CASSSYNYG. In full, the CDR3 is CASSSYNYGYTF.

About this clone itself: Read data end 3 residues before the CDR3 end; the end is taken from the germline J gene. The rearrangement uses TRBV18 and TRBJ2-2; D is undetermined. CDR1 KGHSH and CDR2 LQKENI come from the germline V gene. The CDR3 spans 13 residues. With 2 bases removed from V and 6 bases from J, the gap between germline ends came to 7 bases. The sequenced CDR3 bases are TGTGCCAGCTCACCAGGCAGTTCCGGGGAG. Translation: CASSPGSSGE. The entire CDR3 reads CASSPGSSGELFF.

This clone occurred many times. With the read ending 3 residues before the CDR3 end, the germline J gene is used to fill in that end. The chain carries TRBV5-1 and TRBJ2-3; the D is unclear. The CDR3 is 14 residues long. V lost 0 bases, J lost 2 bases, and 7 bases lay in between. The germline V gene encodes CDR1 SGHRS and CDR2 YFSETQ. The CDR3 DNA, read in part, is TGCGCCAGCAGCTTGGACTCCCACACAGATACG. It is translated as CASSLDSHTDT. In full, the CDR3 reads CASSLDSHTDTQYF.

In its sample, this clone was seen many times. The missing CDR3 end, 3 residues past where the read stops, is filled in from the germline J gene. This chain connects TRBV5-6 to TRBJ2-5; 8 nucleotides match TRBD2. This CDR3 is built from 14 residues. CDR1 is SGHDT, CDR2 YYEEEE, per germline. With V trimmed by 4 bases and J by 4 bases, 6 bases remained unmatched. Partial CDR3 DNA: TGTGCCAGCAGCGGCGGGGGGCCGACAGAGACC. This gives the protein CASSGGGPTET. The CDR3 in its entirety is CASSGGGPTETQYF.

As to this clone: The CDR3 end is not reached by the read, which stops 3 residues before it; the germline J gene fills it in. The chain carries TRBV18 and TRBJ1-5; 8 positions agree with TRBD1. The CDR3 covers 15 residues. V trimming: 3 bases; J trimming: 6 bases; junction bases outside the gene matches: 7. Germline-derived CDR1 and CDR2 are KGHSH and LQKENI. Here the CDR3 reads CASSPLQGERQPQHF. The sequenced part of the CDR3 DNA is TGTGCCAGCTCACCGTTACAGGGGGAGCGTCAGCCC.

About this clone: The read terminates 3 residues before the CDR3 end, so the remaining end is supplied by the germline J gene. This chain joins TRBV19 and TRBJ2-7; TRBD2 is a possible D gene (5 bases). This CDR3 is 14 amino acids long. V shed 9 bases and J shed 3 bases, with 18 bases lying between them. Germline CDR1 is LNHDA and CDR2 is SQIVND (reference sequence). The CDR3 region is CASALGSSGYEQYF. The part of the CDR3 DNA that was read is TGTGCCAGCGCACTAGGCAGTTCAGGCTACGAG.

With respect to this clone: Sequencing ends 3 residues short of the CDR3 end; the germline J gene provides the rest. The V gene is TRBV7-2, the J gene TRBJ1-3, with 8 bases lining up with TRBD1. V lost 5 bases, J lost 3 bases, and 3 bases stayed unmatched. Looked up from germline, CDR1 is SGHTA and CDR2 is FQGNSA. There are 14 residues in the CDR3. CDR3 DNA, as far as it was read: TGTGCCAGCAGCCCAGACAGGGGTGGAAACACC. It yields the protein CASSPDRGGNT. The whole CDR3 protein is CASSPDRGGNTIYF.

With regard to this clone: The sequenced fragment ends 3 residues before the CDR3 boundary, so the rest is inferred from the germline J gene. J is TRBJ2-1 and V is TRBV7-6; TRBD2 matches at 8 bases. The V gene end was trimmed by 3 bases and the J gene end by 2 bases; junction bases not matched to a gene: 3. CDR3 length equals 15 residues. The germline CDR1 and CDR2 sequences are SGHVS and FNYEAQ. The part of the CDR3 DNA that was read is TGTGCCAGCAGCTTTCGGGGGGGCGCCTACAATGAG. It is translated as CASSFRGGAYNE. The complete CDR3 sequence is CASSFRGGAYNEQFF.

This clone was recorded at least ten times. Sequencing ends 3 residues short of the CDR3 end; the germline J gene provides the rest. The genes are TRBV5-1 and TRBJ1-2, with TRBD1 matching 11 bases. Germline values: CDR1 SGHRS, CDR2 YFSETQ. V gave up 2 bases and J gave up 3 bases; unmatched junction bases: 3. CDR3 length: 15 amino acids. The CDR3 bases that were read are TGCGCCAGCAGCTTTCCGGGACAGGGGGACTATGGC. Translating it yields CASSFPGQGDYG. The entire CDR3 protein reads CASSFPGQGDYGYTF.

A word on this clone: The read falls 3 residues short of the CDR3 end, and the missing part is taken from the germline J gene. The J gene is TRBJ1-5, the V gene TRBV6-2 or TRBV6-3; 8 nucleotides match TRBD1. Trimming took 6 bases from V and 3 from J; bases not matched to a gene: 4. Germline-derived CDR1 and CDR2 are MNHEY and SVGEGT. The CDR3 has 14 residues. CDR3 sequence: CASRQDRVNQPQHF. The covered CDR3 bases are TGTGCCAGCAGACAGGACAGGGTCAATCAGCCC.

This clone was counted at least ten times. The CDR3 end falls 3 residues outside the read, so it is completed with the germline J gene. This rearrangement joins TRBV10-3 to TRBJ1-5; TRBD1 might be the D (5 bases). CDR1 is ENHRY and CDR2 is SYGVKD in the germline V gene. Between the trimmed V and J ends, which lost 4 bases and 5 bases, there was a span of 12 bases. This CDR3 spans 14 amino acids. The sequenced CDR3 bases are TGTGCCATCAGTGGGGGGGAGGAGGATCAGCCC. As protein: CAISGGEEDQP. The whole CDR3 sequence is CAISGGEEDQPQHF.

Points on this clone: The CDR3 end is not reached by the read, which stops 3 residues before it; the germline J gene fills it in. V is TRBV7-9 and J is TRBJ2-1; TRBD2 agrees at 8 bases. CDR3 length: 15 amino acids. The V gene end was trimmed by 4 bases and the J gene end by 0 bases; junction bases not matched to a gene: 2. The germline V gene encodes CDR1 SEHNR and CDR2 FQNEAQ (reference sequence). The covered CDR3 bases are TGTGCCAGCAGCTCCGGGACTAGCTCCTACAATGAG. Amino acids: CASSSGTSSYNE. Given in full, the CDR3 is CASSSGTSSYNEQFF.

A word on this clone: The read terminates 3 residues before the CDR3 end, so the remaining end is supplied by the germline J gene. The rearrangement joins TRBV20-1 to TRBJ1-5, with a tentative D call TRBD1 (6 bases). Germline V gene data show CDR1 as DFQATT and CDR2 as SNEGSKA (reference sequence). Trimming removed 3 bases from V and 6 bases from J, with 15 bases in between. The CDR3 runs 14 residues. CDR3 in amino acids: CSARVAGDVQPQHF. The covered CDR3 bases are TGCAGTGCTAGGGTTGCAGGGGATGTTCAGCCC.

This clone has ten or more counts. The read gets to within 3 residues of the CDR3 end, and the germline J gene fills in the rest. This sequence joins TRBV19 and TRBJ1-5, with D perhaps TRBD1 (5 bases). V was cut by 0 bases and J by 3 bases, with 9 bases left in between. The CDR3 runs to 15 residues. Germline V gene data show CDR1 as LNHDA and CDR2 as SQIVND (reference sequence). CDR3 DNA, as far as it was read: TGTGCCAGTAGTATAGACAGGGTTTACAATCAGCCC. Residues: CASSIDRVYNQP. The CDR3, in full, reads CASSIDRVYNQPQHF.

A word on this clone: The read finishes 3 residues shy of the CDR3 end, and the germline J gene is used to complete it. This rearrangement joins TRBV7-6 to TRBJ1-1; 12 bases match TRBD1. The germline V gene encodes CDR1 SGHVS and CDR2 FNYEAQ. The V segment lost 1 base and the J segment 3 bases; nucleotides outside the gene matches: 6. The CDR3 has 17 residues. CDR3 DNA (partial): TGTGCCAGCAGCTTAGTAGGGACAGGGGGCGCGTACACTGAA. Its protein product is CASSLVGTGGAYTE. Given in full, the CDR3 is CASSLVGTGGAYTEAFF.

This clone turned up a few times. The read stops 3 residues short of the end of the CDR3; the missing end is completed from the germline J gene. This sequence joins TRBV19 and TRBJ2-5; 7 bases agree with TRBD2. The V gene end was trimmed by 7 bases and the J gene end by 2 bases; junction bases not matched to a gene: 19. CDR1 LNHDA and CDR2 SQIVND come from the germline V gene (reference sequence). This CDR3 comprises 18 residues. The sequenced CDR3 bases are TGTGCCAGTAAAGCTCGGCGGGGGACCCTGACACTACAAGAGACC. Its protein product is CASKARRGTLTLQET. Given in full, the CDR3 is CASKARRGTLTLQETQYF. The variable domain in full, with the rest retrieved from reference TRBV19 and TRBJ2-5, is DGGITQSPKYLFRKEGQNVTLSCEQNLNHDAMYWYRQDPGQGLRLIYYSQIVNDFQKGDIAEGYSVSREKKESFPLTVTSAQKNPTAFYLCASKARRGTLTLQETQYFGPGTRLLVL.

This clone has a handful of counts. The observed sequence ends 3 residues before the CDR3 terminus, with the missing tail filled in from the germline J gene. The rearrangement joins TRBV30 to TRBJ1-1; TRBD1 matches 8 bases. CDR1 is GTSNPN, CDR2 SVGIG, per germline (reference sequence). The CDR3 is 11 residues long. Here the CDR3 reads CAWGPDREAFF. CDR3 DNA, as far as it was read: TGTGCCTGGGGACCGGACAGGGAG.